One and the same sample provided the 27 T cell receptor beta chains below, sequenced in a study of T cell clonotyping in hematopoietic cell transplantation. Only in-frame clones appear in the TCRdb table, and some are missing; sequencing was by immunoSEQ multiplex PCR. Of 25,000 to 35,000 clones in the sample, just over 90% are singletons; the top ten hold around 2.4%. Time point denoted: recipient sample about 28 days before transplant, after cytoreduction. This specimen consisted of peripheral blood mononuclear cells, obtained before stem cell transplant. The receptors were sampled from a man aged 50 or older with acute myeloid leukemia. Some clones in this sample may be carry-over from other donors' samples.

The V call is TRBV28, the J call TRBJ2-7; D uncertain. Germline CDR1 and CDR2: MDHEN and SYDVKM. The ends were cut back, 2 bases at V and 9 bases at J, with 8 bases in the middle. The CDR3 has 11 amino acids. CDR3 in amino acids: CASSLLDGQYF. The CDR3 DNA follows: TGTGCCAGCAGTTTACTGGACGGGCAGTACTTC.

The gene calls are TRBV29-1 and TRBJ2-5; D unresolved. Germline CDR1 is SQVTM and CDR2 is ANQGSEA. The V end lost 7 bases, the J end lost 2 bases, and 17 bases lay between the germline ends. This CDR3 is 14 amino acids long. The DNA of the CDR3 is TGCAGCGCCCGAGGAGCTCTCATTCAAGAGACCCAGTACTTC. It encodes CSARGALIQETQYF.

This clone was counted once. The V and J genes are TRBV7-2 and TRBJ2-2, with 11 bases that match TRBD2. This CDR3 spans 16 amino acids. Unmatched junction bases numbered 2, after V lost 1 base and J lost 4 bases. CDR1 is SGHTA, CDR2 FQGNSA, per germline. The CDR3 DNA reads TGTGCCAGCAGCTTAGATAGCGGGAGGGCCACCGGGGAGCTGTTTTTT. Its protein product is CASSLDSGRATGELFF.

This CDR3 reads CASRSPGRISTDTQYF. The CDR3 region has the DNA TGCGCCAGCAGGTCCCCGGGACGGATTAGCACAGATACGCAGTATTTT. The rearrangement uses TRBV5-1 and TRBJ2-3, with D possibly called TRBD1 or TRBD2 (5 bases each). Germline loops: CDR1 SGHRS, CDR2 YFSETQ. The length of the CDR3 is 16 residues. Deletions cut 5 bases from V and 0 bases from J, with 16 bases between.

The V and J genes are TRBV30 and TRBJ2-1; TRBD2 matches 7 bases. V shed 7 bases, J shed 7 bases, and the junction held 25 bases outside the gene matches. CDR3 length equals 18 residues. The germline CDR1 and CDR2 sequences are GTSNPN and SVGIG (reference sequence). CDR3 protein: CASRAGALGRGSLNEQFF. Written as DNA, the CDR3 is TGTGCCTCGCGCGCCGGGGCCCTAGGGCGCGGGAGCTTGAATGAGCAGTTCTTC. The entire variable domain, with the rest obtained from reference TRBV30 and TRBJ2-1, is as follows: SQTIHQWPATLVQPVGSPLSLECTVEGTSNPNLYWYRQAAGRGLQLLFYSVGIGQISSEVPQNLSASRPQDRQFILSSKKLLLSDSGFYLCASRAGALGRGSLNEQFFGPGTRLTVL.

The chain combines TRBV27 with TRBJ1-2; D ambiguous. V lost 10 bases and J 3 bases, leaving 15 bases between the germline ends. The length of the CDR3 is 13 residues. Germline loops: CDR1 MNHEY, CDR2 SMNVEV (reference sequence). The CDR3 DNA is TGTGCCACCCCCTGCGTTTTACACTATGGCTACACCTTC. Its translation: CATPCVLHYGYTF.

This CDR3 is CASSPGGSYEQYF. Here the CDR3 DNA reads TGTGCCAGCAGCCCGGGGGGATCCTACGAGCAGTACTTC. V usage is TRBV5-4 and J usage is TRBJ2-7; 7 nucleotides match TRBD2. With 4 bases clipped from V and 1 base from J, the junction kept 2 bases outside the gene matches. The CDR3 runs to 13 residues. Per the germline V gene, CDR1 is SGHNT and CDR2 is YYREEE (reference sequence).

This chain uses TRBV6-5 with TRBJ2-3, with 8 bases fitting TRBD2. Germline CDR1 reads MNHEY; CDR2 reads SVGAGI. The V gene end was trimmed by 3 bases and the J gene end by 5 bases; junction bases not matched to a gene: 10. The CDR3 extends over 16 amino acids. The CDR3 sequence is CASSYLSGMGGDTQYF. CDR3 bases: TGTGCCAGCAGTTATCTTAGCGGGATGGGGGGAGATACGCAGTATTTT.

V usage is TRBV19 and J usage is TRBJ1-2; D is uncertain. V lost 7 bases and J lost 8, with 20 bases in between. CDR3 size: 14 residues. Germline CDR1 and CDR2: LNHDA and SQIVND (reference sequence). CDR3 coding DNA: TGTGCCAGTAAAACCTCACGGGCCCGGGGAGGCTACACCTTC. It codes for CASKTSRARGGYTF.

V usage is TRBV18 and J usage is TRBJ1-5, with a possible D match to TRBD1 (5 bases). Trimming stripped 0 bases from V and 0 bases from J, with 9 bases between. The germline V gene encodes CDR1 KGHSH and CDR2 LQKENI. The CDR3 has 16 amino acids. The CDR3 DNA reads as TGTGCCAGCTCACCACCTCCAGGGATTAGCAATCAGCCCCAGCATTTT. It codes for CASSPPPGISNQPQHF. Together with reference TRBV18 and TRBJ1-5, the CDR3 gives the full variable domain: NAGVMQNPRHLVRRRGQEARLRCSPMKGHSHVYWYRQLPEEGLKFMVYLQKENIIDESGMPKERFSAEFPKEGPSILRIQQVVRGDSAAYFCASSPPPGISNQPQHFGDGTRLSIL.

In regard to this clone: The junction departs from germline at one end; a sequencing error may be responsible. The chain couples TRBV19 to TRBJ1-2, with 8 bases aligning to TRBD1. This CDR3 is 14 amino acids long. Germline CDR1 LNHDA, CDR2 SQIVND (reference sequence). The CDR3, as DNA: TGTGCCAGTAGTGTCATTGGACAGGGAGGGAAGGCGTGGTTC. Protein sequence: CASSVIGQGGKAWF.

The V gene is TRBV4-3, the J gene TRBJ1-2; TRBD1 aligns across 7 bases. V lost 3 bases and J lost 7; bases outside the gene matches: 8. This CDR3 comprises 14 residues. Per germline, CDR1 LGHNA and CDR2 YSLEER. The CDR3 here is CASSQNRGVGGYTF. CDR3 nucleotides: TGCGCCAGCAGCCAGAACAGGGGCGTCGGTGGCTACACCTTC.

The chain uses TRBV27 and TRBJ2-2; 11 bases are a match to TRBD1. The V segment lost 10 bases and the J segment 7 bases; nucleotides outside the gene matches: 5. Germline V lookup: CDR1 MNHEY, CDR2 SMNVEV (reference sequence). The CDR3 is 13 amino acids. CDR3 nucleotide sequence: TGTGCCAACAGGACAGGGGGCGGCGGGGAGCTGTTTTTT. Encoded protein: CANRTGGGGELFF.

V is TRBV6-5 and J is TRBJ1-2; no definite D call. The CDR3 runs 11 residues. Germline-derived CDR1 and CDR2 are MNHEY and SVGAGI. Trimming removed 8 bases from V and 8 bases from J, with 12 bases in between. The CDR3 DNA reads TGTGCCAGCTATAGATTCGGCGGCTACACCTTC. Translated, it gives CASYRFGGYTF.

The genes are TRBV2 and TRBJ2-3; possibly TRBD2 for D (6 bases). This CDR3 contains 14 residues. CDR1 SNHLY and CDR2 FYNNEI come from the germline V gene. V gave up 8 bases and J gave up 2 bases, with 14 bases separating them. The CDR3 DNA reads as TGTGCCAGCCTTCGGGGGACCCTCACAGATACGCAGTATTTT. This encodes CASLRGTLTDTQYF.

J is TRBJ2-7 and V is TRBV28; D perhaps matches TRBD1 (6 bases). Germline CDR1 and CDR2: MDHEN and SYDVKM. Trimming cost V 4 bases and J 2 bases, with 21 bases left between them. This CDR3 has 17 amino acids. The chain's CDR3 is CASSSKSSGVWAYEQYF. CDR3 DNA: TGTGCCAGCAGTTCTAAATCCTCAGGGGTCTGGGCCTACGAGCAGTACTTC.

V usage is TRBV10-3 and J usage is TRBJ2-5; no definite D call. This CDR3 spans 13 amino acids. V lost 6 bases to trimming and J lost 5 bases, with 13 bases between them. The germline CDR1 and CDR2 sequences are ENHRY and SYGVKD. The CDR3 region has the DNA TGTGCCATCAGCACTACAAGACCGGAGACCCAGTACTTC. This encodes CAISTTRPETQYF.

The CDR3 protein is CASSPPSPNEQFF. DNA for the CDR3: TGTGCCAGCAGTCCGCCGAGTCCCAATGAGCAGTTCTTC. The chain employs TRBV27 and TRBJ2-1; D gene unclear. In germline, CDR1 is MNHEY, CDR2 SMNVEV (reference sequence). Trimming stripped 5 bases from V and 6 bases from J, with 11 bases between. This CDR3 contains 13 residues.

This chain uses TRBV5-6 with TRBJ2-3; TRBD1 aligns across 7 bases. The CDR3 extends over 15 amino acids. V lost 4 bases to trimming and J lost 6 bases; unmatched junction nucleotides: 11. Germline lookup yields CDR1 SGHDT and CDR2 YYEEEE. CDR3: CASSNGTVLWDTQYF. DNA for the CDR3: TGTGCCAGCAGCAACGGGACAGTTTTATGGGATACGCAGTATTTT.

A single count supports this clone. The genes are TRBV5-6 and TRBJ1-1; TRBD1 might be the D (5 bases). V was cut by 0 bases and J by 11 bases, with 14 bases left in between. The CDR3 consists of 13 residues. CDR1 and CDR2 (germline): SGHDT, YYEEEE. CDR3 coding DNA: TGTGCCAGCAGCTTGGTGCGGGACGCCCGGGCTTTCTTT. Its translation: CASSLVRDARAFF.

The CDR3 reads CASSRLAGGNTGELFF. CDR3 nucleotides: TGCGCCAGCAGCCGACTAGCGGGGGGGAACACCGGGGAGCTGTTTTTT. The chain couples TRBV4-3 to TRBJ2-2; 13 bases align to TRBD2. The CDR3 is 16 residues long. Trimming removed 4 bases from V and 1 base from J; junction bases left unmatched: 0. Germline V gene sequence: CDR1 LGHNA, CDR2 YSLEER.

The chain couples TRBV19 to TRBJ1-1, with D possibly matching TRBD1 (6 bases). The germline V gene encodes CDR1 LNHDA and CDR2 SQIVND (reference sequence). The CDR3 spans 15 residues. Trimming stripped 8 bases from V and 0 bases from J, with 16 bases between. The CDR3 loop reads CASSTRQALNTEAFF. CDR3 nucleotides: TGTGCCAGTTCTACCCGACAGGCCCTGAACACTGAAGCTTTCTTT.

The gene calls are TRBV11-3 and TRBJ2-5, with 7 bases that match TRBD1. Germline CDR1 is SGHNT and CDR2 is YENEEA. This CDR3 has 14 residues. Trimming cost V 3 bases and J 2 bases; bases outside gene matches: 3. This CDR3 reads CASSLGTVQETQYF. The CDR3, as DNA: TGTGCCAGCAGCTTGGGGACAGTACAAGAGACCCAGTACTTC.

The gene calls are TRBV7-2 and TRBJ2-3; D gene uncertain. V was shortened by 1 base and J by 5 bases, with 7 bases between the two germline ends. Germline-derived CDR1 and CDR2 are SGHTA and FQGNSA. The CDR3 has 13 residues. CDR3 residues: CASSLESQDTQYF. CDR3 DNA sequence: TGTGCCAGCAGCTTAGAATCTCAAGATACGCAGTATTTT.

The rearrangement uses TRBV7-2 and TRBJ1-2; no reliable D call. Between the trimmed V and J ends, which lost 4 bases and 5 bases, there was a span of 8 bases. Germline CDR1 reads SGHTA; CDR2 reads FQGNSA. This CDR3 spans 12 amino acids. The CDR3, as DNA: TGTGCCAGCAGCTCCATAGGGTATGGCTACACCTTC. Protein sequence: CASSSIGYGYTF.

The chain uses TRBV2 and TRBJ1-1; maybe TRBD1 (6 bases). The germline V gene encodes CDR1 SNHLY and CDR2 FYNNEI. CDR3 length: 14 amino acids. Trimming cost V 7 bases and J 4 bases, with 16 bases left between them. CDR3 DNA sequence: TGTGCCAGCACCACCGAGGGGGGGGGCACTGAAGCTTTCTTT. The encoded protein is CASTTEGGGTEAFF.

The CDR3 spells CSVSTSGEQYF. CDR3 DNA: TGCAGCGTCTCTACTAGCGGCGAGCAGTACTTC. The chain combines TRBV29-1 with TRBJ2-7; TRBD2 matches 8 bases. V trimming: 6 bases; J trimming: 6 bases; junction bases outside the gene matches: 4. This CDR3 contains 11 residues. The germline CDR1 and CDR2 sequences are SQVTM and ANQGSEA.